Following are 21 T cell receptor beta chains from one sample sequenced in a study of T cells in Graves' hyperthyroidism and ophthalmopathy. RNA transcripts served as the template for amplifying TCR beta CDR3 regions. TCR CDR3 regions were first amplified by RT-PCR with HTBI primers. TCRdb passed the multiplex PCR reads through MiXCR, listing each CDR3 protein once. The sample lists around 420,000 distinct CDR3 sequences, roughly 13% occurring once. The sequenced sample consisted of blood. These receptors originate from a woman younger than 30 with Graves' hyperthyroidism.

In this sample, this clonotype turned up many times. CDR3 loop: CSASSGSPYEQYF. The CDR3 region has the DNA TGCAGTGCTAGTAGCGGGAGTCCCTACGAGCAGTACTTC. The chain links TRBV20-1 to TRBJ2-7; 9 bases agree with TRBD2. The germline CDR1 and CDR2 sequences are DFQATT and SNEGSKA (reference sequence). J gave up 2 bases and V 3 bases, and 2 bases lay outside the gene matches. The CDR3 is 13 residues long.

V and J are TRBV19 and TRBJ2-1; weak D call: TRBD1 (5 bases). V was clipped by 2 bases and J by 4 bases, with 18 bases between them. The CDR3 totals 17 residues. CDR1 is LNHDA, CDR2 SQIVND, per germline (reference sequence). In DNA form, the CDR3 reads TGTGCCAGTAGTATAATAACGTCAGGGCCAATTTACAATGAGCAGTTCTTC. This translates into CASSIITSGPIYNEQFF.

This clonotype was picked up many times. The genes are TRBV20-1 and TRBJ2-7, with 9 bases lining up with TRBD2. This CDR3 is 14 amino acids long. With V trimmed by 2 bases and J by 1 base, 3 bases remained unmatched. Per germline, CDR1 DFQATT and CDR2 SNEGSKA (reference sequence). CDR3 coding DNA: TGCAGTGCTAGAACTAGCGGGCGTTCCTACGAGCAGTACTTC. As protein: CSARTSGRSYEQYF.

There are many counts of this clonotype. The J gene is TRBJ2-7, the V gene TRBV30; D is possibly TRBD1 or TRBD2 (5 bases each). Germline V gene data show CDR1 as GTSNPN and CDR2 as SVGIG (reference sequence). The CDR3 is 13 amino acids. V shed 4 bases and J shed 9 bases, with 19 bases lying between them. CDR3 amino acids: CAWTAASGAGQYF. The CDR3 nucleotides are TGTGCCTGGACAGCTGCCTCCGGGGCCGGGCAGTACTTC.

Only a few counts were recorded for this clonotype. Sequence at one end of the junction differs from germline and may be a read error. The V and J genes are TRBV13 and TRBJ2-7; 9 nucleotides agree with TRBD2. Germline CDR1 and CDR2: PRHDT and FYEKMQ (reference sequence). The CDR3 length is 15 residues. The CDR3 DNA reads TGTGCCAGCAGCGACCGGACTAGCGCACCCTACGAGCGGTACTTC. It codes for CASSDRTSAPYERYF. The whole variable domain, filled in from reference TRBV13 and TRBJ2-7, reads AAGVIQSPRHLIKEKRETATLKCYPIPRHDTVYWYQQGPGQDPQFLISFYEKMQSDKGSIPDRFSAQQFSDYHSELNMSSLELGDSALYFCASSDRTSAPYERYFGPGTRLTVT.

This clonotype was picked up many times. The chain has TRBV5-4 and TRBJ1-2, with TRBD1 as a possible D gene (5 bases). The germline gives CDR1 SGHNT, CDR2 YYREEE (reference sequence). The CDR3 has 14 residues. The V and J ends lost 1 base and 3 bases respectively, with 10 bases between them. The CDR3 DNA follows: TGTGCCAGCAGCTTGTGGCAGGGTGACTATGGCTACACCTTC. Its translation is CASSLWQGDYGYTF.

The chain is built from TRBV6-4 and TRBJ2-1, with TRBD2 matching 11 bases. Trimming at V came to 2 bases and at J to 8 bases, leaving 5 bases not matched to a gene. The CDR3 contains 15 residues. Germline-derived CDR1 and CDR2 are MRHNA and SNTAGT. CDR3 protein: CASSDASGRIDEQFF. CDR3 nucleotide sequence: TGTGCCAGCAGTGACGCTAGCGGGAGGATCGATGAGCAGTTCTTC.

This clonotype was found many times. The chain recombines TRBV20-1 with TRBJ2-7; 10 bases are a match to TRBD2. This CDR3 has 15 residues. Germline V gene sequence: CDR1 DFQATT, CDR2 SNEGSKA (reference sequence). V was clipped by 2 bases and J by 3 bases; unmatched bases: 7. The CDR3 is CSARLAGAMRYEQYF. CDR3 DNA sequence: TGCAGTGCTAGACTAGCGGGAGCCATGCGCTACGAGCAGTACTTC.

A word on this clonotype: This is likely a read error, given that the CDR3 carries no conserved phenylalanine or tryptophan at its end. The J gene is TRBJ2-7, the V gene TRBV13, with 11 nucleotides matching TRBD2. CDR1 and CDR2 (germline): PRHDT, FYEKMQ (reference sequence). The CDR3 runs 17 residues. V gave up 3 bases and J gave up 0 bases; unmatched junction bases: 7. The CDR3 DNA is TGTGCCAGCAGCTTGCGGACTAGCGGGTACAGCTCCTACGAGCAGTACCTC. It translates to CASSLRTSGYSSYEQYL.

This clonotype was observed many times. The rearrangement uses TRBV3-1 and TRBJ2-1; D ambiguous. Germline assignment: CDR1 LGHDT and CDR2 YNNKEL (reference sequence). V lost 0 bases, J lost 2 bases, and 2 bases lay in between. The CDR3 runs to 13 residues. This CDR3 is CASSQDPYNEQFF. The CDR3 coding sequence is TGTGCCAGCAGCCAAGATCCCTACAATGAGCAGTTCTTC.

For this clonotype: Being one base from a much bigger clone, this may be a read error. In this CDR3 the conserved last residue, phenylalanine or tryptophan, is missing, so a read error is likely. This chain connects TRBV18 to TRBJ1-5; D unclear. Trimming stripped 4 bases from V and 0 bases from J, with 10 bases between. The CDR3 extends over 15 amino acids. Germline V gene sequence: CDR1 KGHSH, CDR2 LQKENI. This CDR3 reads CASSQSTFSNQPQHS. CDR3 nucleotide sequence: TGTGCCAGCTCACAGTCGACGTTTAGCAATCAGCCCCAGCATTCT.

This clonotype was counted at least ten times. The CDR3 here is CAGLERENTEAFF. The CDR3 nucleotides are TGTGCCGGATTGGAGCGGGAGAACACTGAAGCTTTCTTT. The rearrangement uses TRBV28 and TRBJ1-1; D unresolved. Germline values: CDR1 MDHEN, CDR2 SYDVKM. Between the trimmed V and J ends, which lost 11 bases and 1 base, there was a span of 14 bases. The CDR3 covers 13 residues.

The table lists this clonotype with many counts. The CDR3 bases are TGTGCCAGCAGCTTAGGACAGGGGGCGGTCGGGGAGCTGTTTTTT. Its protein product is CASSLGQGAVGELFF. The genes are TRBV7-2 and TRBJ2-2; 10 nucleotides align to TRBD1. The CDR3 covers 15 residues. Germline V gene data show CDR1 as SGHTA and CDR2 as FQGNSA. Trimming at V came to 1 base and at J to 7 bases, leaving 3 bases not matched to a gene.

J is TRBJ2-1 and V is TRBV29-1; D remains unclear. V lost 4 bases, J lost 2 bases, and 6 bases lay in between. In germline, CDR1 is SQVTM, CDR2 ANQGSEA. The CDR3 consists of 12 residues. This chain's CDR3 is CSVGVTYNEQFF. The CDR3 DNA is TGCAGCGTTGGGGTAACCTACAATGAGCAGTTCTTC.

This clonotype has more than one count but fewer than ten. The CDR3 reads CASSLEAELNTEAFF. CDR3 sequence (DNA): TGCGCCAGCAGCTTGGAGGCAGAACTAAACACTGAAGCTTTCTTT. This chain joins TRBV5-1 and TRBJ1-1; no clear D. V was clipped by 0 bases and J by 2 bases, with 11 bases between them. The CDR3 runs to 15 residues. Germline V gene sequence: CDR1 SGHRS, CDR2 YFSETQ.

This clonotype occurred many times. This chain connects TRBV11-3 to TRBJ1-2, with D uncertain. V lost 5 bases, J lost 2 bases, and 15 bases lay in between. Germline CDR1 is SGHNT and CDR2 is YENEEA. The CDR3 consists of 15 residues. CDR3 sequence (DNA): TGTGCCAGCAGCGTAACGGACCCACTCAACTATGGCTACACCTTC. Protein: CASSVTDPLNYGYTF.

J is TRBJ1-2 and V is TRBV5-8; TRBD1 matches at 7 bases. Trimming cost V 3 bases and J 3 bases; bases outside gene matches: 8. From germline, CDR1 is SGHTS and CDR2 YDEGEE. CDR3 size: 15 residues. CDR3 sequence (DNA): TGTGCCAGCAGCTACCTGACAGGGAGGGACTATGGCTACACCTTC. Residues: CASSYLTGRDYGYTF. Together with reference TRBV5-8 and TRBJ1-2, the CDR3 gives the full variable domain: EAGVTQSPTHLIKTRGQQATLRCSPISGHTSVYWYQQALGLGLQFLLWYDEGEERNRGNFPPRFSGRQFPNYSSELNVNALELEDSALYLCASSYLTGRDYGYTFGSGTRLTVV.

This clonotype was picked up a small number of times. V is TRBV27 and J is TRBJ2-1; 7 bases line up with TRBD2. The length of the CDR3 is 16 residues. Germline values: CDR1 MNHEY, CDR2 SMNVEV (reference sequence). With V trimmed by 6 bases and J by 6 bases, 14 bases remained unmatched. CDR3 amino acids: CASSSVGRVGVNEQFF. The CDR3 coding sequence is TGTGCCAGCAGCTCCGTTGGGAGGGTGGGAGTCAATGAGCAGTTCTTC.

This clonotype came up a few times. The chain uses TRBV3-1 and TRBJ2-5; D might be TRBD1 (6 bases). V dropped 1 base and J dropped 5 bases, with 14 bases sitting between them. The CDR3 is made up of 15 amino acids. Per the germline V gene, CDR1 is LGHDT and CDR2 is YNNKEL (reference sequence). DNA of the CDR3: TGTGCCAGCAGCCAAGTCCGGGCTCAGGGGGAGACCCAGTACTTC. Translating gives CASSQVRAQGETQYF.

This clonotype has ten or more counts. The chain couples TRBV12-3 or TRBV12-4 to TRBJ1-1; D is unclear. V was clipped by 5 bases and J by 0 bases, with 10 bases between them. This CDR3 spans 14 amino acids. CDR3 amino acids: CASSRASMNTEAFF. The CDR3 coding sequence is TGTGCCAGCAGTCGAGCATCCATGAACACTGAAGCTTTCTTT.

This clonotype was observed at least ten times. The chain couples TRBV20-1 to TRBJ1-2; 12 bases align to TRBD1. The junction had 15 bases not matched to a gene; V was cut back by 3 bases and J by 4 bases. Looked up from germline, CDR1 is DFQATT and CDR2 is SNEGSKA (reference sequence). The CDR3 consists of 18 residues. The DNA of the CDR3 is TGCAGTGCTAGGCCATCCTCCCTCGGGACAGGGGGCATCTATGGCTACACCTTC. It specifies CSARPSSLGTGGIYGYTF.